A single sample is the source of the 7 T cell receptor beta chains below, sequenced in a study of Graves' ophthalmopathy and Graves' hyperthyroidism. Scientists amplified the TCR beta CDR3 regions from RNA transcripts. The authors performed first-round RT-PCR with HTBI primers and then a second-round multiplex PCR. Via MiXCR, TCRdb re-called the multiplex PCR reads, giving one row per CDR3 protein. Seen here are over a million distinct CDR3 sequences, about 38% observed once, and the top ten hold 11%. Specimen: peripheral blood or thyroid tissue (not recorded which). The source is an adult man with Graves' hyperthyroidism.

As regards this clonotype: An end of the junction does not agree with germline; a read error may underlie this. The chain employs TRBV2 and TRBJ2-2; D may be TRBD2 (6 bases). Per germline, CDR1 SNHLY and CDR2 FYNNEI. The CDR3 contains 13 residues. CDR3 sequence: CASSQDYYNEQFF. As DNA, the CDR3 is TGTGCCAGCAGCCAGGACTACTACAATGAGCAGTTTTTT.

The CDR3 bases are TGTGCCAGCAGCTTGGGTTTACAGGGTTATTCACCCCTCCACTTT. This gives the protein CASSLGLQGYSPLHF. The chain links TRBV5-4 to TRBJ1-6; perhaps TRBD1 as D (6 bases). Germline assignment: CDR1 SGHNT and CDR2 YYREEE (reference sequence). The V and J ends lost 0 bases and 8 bases respectively, with 12 bases between them. This CDR3 has 15 residues.

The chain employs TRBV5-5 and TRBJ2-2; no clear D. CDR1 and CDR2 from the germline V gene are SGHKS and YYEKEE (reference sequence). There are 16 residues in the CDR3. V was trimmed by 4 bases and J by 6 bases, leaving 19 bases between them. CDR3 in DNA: TGTGCCAGCAGCCACAGTCAAGGGCCCGGGCCCGGGGAGCTGTTTTTT. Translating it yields CASSHSQGPGPGELFF. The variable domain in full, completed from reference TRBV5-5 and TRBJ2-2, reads DAGVTQSPTHLIKTRGQQVTLRCSPISGHKSVSWYQQVLGQGPQFIFQYYEKEERGRGNFPDRFSARQFPNYSSELNVNALLLGDSALYLCASSHSQGPGPGELFFGEGSRLTVL.

CDR3 DNA sequence: TGTGCTAGCCCCCGCTACGAGCAGTACTTC. This encodes CASPRYEQYF. V and J are TRBV2 and TRBJ2-7; D is unresolved. Germline V CDR1 and CDR2: SNHLY, FYNNEI. CDR3 length: 10 amino acids.

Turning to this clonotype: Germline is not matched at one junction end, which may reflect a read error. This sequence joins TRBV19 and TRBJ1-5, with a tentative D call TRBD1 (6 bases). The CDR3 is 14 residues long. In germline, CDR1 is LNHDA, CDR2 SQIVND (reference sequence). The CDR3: CTSKDRYSNQPQHF. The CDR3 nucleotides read TGTACCAGTAAGGACAGATATAGCAATCAGCCCCAGCATTTT.

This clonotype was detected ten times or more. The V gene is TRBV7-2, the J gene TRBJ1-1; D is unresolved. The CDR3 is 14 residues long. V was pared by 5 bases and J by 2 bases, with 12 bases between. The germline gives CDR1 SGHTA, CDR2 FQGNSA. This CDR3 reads CASSPLSANTEAFF. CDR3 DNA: TGTGCCAGCAGCCCCCTCTCTGCAAACACTGAAGCTTTCTTT.

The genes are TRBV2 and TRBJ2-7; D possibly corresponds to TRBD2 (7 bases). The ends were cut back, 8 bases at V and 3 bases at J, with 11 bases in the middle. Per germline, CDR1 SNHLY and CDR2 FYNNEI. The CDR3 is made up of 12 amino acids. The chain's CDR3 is CASGGALYEQYF. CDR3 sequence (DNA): TGTGCCAGCGGGGGGGCCCTCTACGAGCAGTACTTC.